This T cell receptor (beta chain) is from a study of CD8 T cells in ankylosing spondylitis (dated by TCRdb to 2015 to 2018). Concerning the study at large: To find TCR variants linked to disease, the study profiled T cell receptor beta repertoires in ankylosing spondylitis patients and healthy donors. In total, the full study cohort was made up of about 99 healthy donors and some 26 ankylosing spondylitis patients. Samples of peripheral blood were taken, and for ankylosing spondylitis patients, synovial fluid was collected as well.

Summary of the overall study and its limitations: Significant enrichment of the disease-linked clones was reported in matched synovial fluid samples from ankylosing spondylitis patients. Blood from ankylosing spondylitis patients appeared to be characterized by a TCR beta motif made up of several highly homologous amino acid variants. The disease-linked clones showed a CD8+ phenotype and occurred at relatively low frequencies in peripheral blood. Some motif variants were previously reported in synovial fluid and blood of reactive arthritis patients, suggesting common disease-initiation mechanisms.

CDR1 and CDR2 are drawn from the germline V gene: SGHRS, YFSETQ. Including the terminal cysteine and phenylalanine, the CDR3 comprises 14 residues. Just CDR3 DNA is preserved here, 42 bases in frame from base 1. At the junction V is shortened by 5 bases and J by 2 bases; bases outside the gene matches: 4. Many counts were recorded for this clonotype. Its recognized antigen is unknown. Nothing much larger sits one base from this clone, and base qualities are not available. The listed sequencing device is Illumina HiSeq 2500. Quantitative 5'-RACE with molecular barcodes was used to prepare TCR beta libraries. Processing in the source paper ran as follows. A new computational method, built on a probabilistic model of VDJ rearrangement, was used to identify disease-linked TCR variants. TCRdb reworked the public reads: Q25 trimming with fastp, MiXCR clone assembly, productive beta chains retained. All rows with the same CDR3 protein become a single entry with the most common DNA and genes. The V and J calls follow TCRdb's processing rather than the paper's. Present in this sample are about 800,000 distinct CDR3 sequences, over 9.5% of which were seen just once. The ten largest clones add up to around 0.51% of the sample.

The clonotype was recovered from a male donor with ankylosing spondylitis. This chain is built from TRBV5-1 and TRBJ2-7, with 10 bases matching TRBD2. Sequencing used blood, either unsorted or a sorted T cell fraction (not recorded which). The CDR3 loop reads CASSRTSGPYEQYF. The DNA is as follows: TGCGCCAGCAGTCGGACTAGCGGCCCCTACGAGCAGTACTTC. This CDR3, with the reference TRBV5-1 and TRBJ2-7 proteins standing in past its ends, gives the full variable domain KAGVTQTPRYLIKTRGQQVTLSCSPISGHRSVSWYQQTPGQGLQFLFEYFSETQRNKGNFPGRFSGRQFSNSRSEMNVSTLELGDSALYLCASSRTSGPYEQYFGPGTRLTVT.